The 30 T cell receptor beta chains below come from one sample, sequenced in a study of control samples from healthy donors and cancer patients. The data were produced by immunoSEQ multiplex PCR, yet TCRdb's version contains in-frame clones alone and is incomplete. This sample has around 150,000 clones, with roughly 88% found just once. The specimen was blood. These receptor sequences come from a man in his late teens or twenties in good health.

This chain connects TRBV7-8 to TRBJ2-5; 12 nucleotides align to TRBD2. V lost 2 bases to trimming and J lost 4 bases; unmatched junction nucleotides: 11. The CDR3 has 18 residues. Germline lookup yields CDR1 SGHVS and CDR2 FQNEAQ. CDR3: CASSLPLSSGGAGETQYF. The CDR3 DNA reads TGTGCCAGCAGCTTACCGTTGTCTAGCGGGGGGGCTGGAGAGACCCAGTACTTC.

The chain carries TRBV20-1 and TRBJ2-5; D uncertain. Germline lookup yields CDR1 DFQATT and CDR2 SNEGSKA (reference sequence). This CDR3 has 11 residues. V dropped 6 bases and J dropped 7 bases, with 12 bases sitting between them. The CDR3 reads CSALPPATQYF. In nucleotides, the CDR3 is TGCAGTGCACTTCCCCCCGCGACCCAGTACTTC.

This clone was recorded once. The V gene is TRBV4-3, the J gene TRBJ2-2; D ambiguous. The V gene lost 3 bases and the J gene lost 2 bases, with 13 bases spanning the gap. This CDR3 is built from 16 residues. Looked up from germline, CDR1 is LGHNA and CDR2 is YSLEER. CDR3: CASSQNSVSNTGELFF. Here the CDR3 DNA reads TGCGCCAGCAGCCAGAACAGTGTCTCCAACACCGGGGAGCTGTTTTTT.

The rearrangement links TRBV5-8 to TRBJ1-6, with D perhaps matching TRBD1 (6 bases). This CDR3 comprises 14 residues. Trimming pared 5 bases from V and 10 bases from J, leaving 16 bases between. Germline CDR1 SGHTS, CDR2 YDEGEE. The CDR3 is CASRQGTFESPLHF. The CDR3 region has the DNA TGTGCCAGCAGACAGGGAACCTTCGAGTCACCCCTCCACTTT.

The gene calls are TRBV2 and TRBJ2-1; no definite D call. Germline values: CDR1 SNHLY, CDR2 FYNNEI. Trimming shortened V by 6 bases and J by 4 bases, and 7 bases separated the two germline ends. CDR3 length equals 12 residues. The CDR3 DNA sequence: TGTGCCAGCAGCGCGGCTTACAATGAGCAGTTCTTC. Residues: CASSAAYNEQFF.

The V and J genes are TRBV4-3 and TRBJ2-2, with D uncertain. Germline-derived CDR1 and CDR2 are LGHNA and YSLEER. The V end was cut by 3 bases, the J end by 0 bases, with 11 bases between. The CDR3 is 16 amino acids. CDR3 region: CASSQIWGTNTGELFF. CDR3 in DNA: TGCGCCAGCAGCCAGATCTGGGGTACGAACACCGGGGAGCTGTTTTTT.

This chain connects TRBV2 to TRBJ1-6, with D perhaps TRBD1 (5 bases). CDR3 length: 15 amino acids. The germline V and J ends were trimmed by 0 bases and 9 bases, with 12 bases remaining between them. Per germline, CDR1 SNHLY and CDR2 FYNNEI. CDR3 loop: CASSEAREGASPLHF. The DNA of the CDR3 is TGTGCCAGCAGTGAAGCGCGGGAAGGGGCTTCACCCCTCCACTTT. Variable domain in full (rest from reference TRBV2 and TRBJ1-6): EPEVTQTPSHQVTQMGQEVILRCVPISNHLYFYWYRQILGQKVEFLVSFYNNEISEKSEIFDDQFSVERPDGSNFTLKIRSTKLEDSAMYFCASSEAREGASPLHFGNGTRLTVT.

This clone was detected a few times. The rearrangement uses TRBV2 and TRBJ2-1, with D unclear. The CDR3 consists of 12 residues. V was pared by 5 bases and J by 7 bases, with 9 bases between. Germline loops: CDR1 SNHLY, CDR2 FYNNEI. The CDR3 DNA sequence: TGTGCCAGCAGTCTAGTAGAAAATGAGCAGTTCTTC. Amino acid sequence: CASSLVENEQFF.

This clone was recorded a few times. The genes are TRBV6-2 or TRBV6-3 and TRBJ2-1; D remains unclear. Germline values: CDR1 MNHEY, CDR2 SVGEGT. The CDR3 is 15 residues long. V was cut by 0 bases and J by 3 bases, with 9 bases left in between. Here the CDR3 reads CASSYSIVGYNEQFF. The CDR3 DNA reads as TGTGCCAGCAGTTACTCCATTGTAGGCTACAATGAGCAGTTCTTC.

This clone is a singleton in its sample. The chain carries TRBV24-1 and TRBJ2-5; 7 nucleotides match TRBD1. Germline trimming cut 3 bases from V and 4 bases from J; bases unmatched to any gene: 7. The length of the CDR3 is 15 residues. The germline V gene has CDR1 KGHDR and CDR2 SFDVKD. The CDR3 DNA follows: TGTGCCACCAGTGATCCTACAGGGGTGCGAGAGACCCAGTACTTC. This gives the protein CATSDPTGVRETQYF.

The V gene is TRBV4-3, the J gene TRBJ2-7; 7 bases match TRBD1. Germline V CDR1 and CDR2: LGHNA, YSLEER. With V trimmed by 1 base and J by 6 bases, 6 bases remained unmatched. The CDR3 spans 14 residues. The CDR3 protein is CASSQGTGVGEQYF. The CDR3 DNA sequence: TGCGCCAGCAGCCAAGGCACAGGGGTAGGCGAGCAGTACTTC.

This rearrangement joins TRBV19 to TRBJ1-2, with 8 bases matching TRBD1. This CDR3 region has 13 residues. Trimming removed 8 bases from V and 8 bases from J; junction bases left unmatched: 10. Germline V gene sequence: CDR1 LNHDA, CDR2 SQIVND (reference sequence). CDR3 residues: CASPSNRGEGYTF. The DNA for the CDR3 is TGTGCCAGTCCCTCTAACAGGGGGGAGGGCTACACCTTC. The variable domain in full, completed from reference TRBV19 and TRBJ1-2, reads DGGITQSPKYLFRKEGQNVTLSCEQNLNHDAMYWYRQDPGQGLRLIYYSQIVNDFQKGDIAEGYSVSREKKESFPLTVTSAQKNPTAFYLCASPSNRGEGYTFGSGTRLTVV.

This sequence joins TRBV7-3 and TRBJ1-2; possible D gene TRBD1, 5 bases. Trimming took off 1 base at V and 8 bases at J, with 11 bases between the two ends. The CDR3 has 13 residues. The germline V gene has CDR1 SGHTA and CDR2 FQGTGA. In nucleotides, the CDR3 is TGTGCCAGCAGCTTAAAGGGGTCGCAAGGCTACACCTTC. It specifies CASSLKGSQGYTF.

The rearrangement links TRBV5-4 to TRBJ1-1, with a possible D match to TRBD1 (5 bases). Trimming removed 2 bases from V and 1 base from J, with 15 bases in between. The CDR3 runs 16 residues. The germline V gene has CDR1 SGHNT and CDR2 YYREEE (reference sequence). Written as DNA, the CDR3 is TGTGCCAGCAGCTTAAATAAAAGGGGCACGAACACTGAAGCTTTCTTT. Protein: CASSLNKRGTNTEAFF.

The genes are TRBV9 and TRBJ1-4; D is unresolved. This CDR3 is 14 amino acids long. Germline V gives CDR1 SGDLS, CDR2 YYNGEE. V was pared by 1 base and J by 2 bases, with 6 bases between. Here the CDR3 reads CASSVWATNEKLFF. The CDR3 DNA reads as TGTGCCAGCAGCGTATGGGCTACTAATGAAAAACTGTTTTTT.

The CDR3: CASSPPTGENSPLHF. DNA of the CDR3: TGTGCCAGCTCACCACCTACAGGGGAAAATTCACCCCTCCACTTT. The chain is built from TRBV18 and TRBJ1-6; 7 positions agree with TRBD1. The CDR3 is 15 amino acids. The germline CDR1 and CDR2 sequences are KGHSH and LQKENI. Unmatched junction bases numbered 3, after V lost 0 bases and J lost 7 bases.

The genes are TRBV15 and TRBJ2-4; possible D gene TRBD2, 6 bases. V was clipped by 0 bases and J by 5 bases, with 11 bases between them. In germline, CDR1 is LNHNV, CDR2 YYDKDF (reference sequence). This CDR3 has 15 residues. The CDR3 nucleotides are TGTGCCACCAGCAGAGATAGTGGAGGGCAAAACATTCAGTACTTC. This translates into CATSRDSGGQNIQYF.

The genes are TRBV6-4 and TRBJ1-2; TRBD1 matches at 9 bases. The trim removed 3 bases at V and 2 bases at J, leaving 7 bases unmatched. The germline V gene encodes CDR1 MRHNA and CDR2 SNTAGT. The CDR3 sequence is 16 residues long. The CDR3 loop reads CASSEYNRGRNYGYTF. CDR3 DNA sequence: TGTGCCAGCAGTGAATATAACAGGGGGCGCAACTATGGCTACACCTTC.

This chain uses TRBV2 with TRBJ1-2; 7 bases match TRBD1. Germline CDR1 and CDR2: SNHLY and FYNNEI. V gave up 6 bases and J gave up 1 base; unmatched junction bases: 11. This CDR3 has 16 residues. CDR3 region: CASRGQTQALNYGYTF. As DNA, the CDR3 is TGTGCCAGCAGGGGACAGACCCAGGCCCTTAACTATGGCTACACCTTC.

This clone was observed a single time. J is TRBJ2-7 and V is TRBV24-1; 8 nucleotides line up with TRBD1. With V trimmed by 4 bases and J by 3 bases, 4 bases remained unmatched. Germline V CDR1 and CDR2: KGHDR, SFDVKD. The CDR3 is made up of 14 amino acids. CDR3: CATSDPDRVYEQYF. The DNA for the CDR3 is TGTGCCACCAGTGACCCGGACAGGGTCTACGAGCAGTACTTC.

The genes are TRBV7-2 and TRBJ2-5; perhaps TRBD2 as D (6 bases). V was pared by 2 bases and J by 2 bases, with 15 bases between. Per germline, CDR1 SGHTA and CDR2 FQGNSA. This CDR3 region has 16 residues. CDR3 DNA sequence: TGTGCCAGCAGCTTACAGAGCGGGCGACTTCAAGAGACCCAGTACTTC. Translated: CASSLQSGRLQETQYF.

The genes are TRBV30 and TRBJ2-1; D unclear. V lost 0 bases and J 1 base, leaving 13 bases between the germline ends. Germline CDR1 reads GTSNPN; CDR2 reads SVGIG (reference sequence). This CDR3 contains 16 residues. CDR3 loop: CAWSVRSSLSYNEQFF. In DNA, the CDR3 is TGTGCCTGGAGTGTACGGAGTAGTTTATCCTACAATGAGCAGTTCTTC.

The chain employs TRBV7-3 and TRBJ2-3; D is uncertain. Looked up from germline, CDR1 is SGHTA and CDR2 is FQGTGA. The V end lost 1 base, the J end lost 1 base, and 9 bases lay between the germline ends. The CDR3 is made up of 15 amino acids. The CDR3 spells CASSLIGRGTDTQYF. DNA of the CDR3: TGTGCCAGCAGCTTAATTGGTAGGGGCACAGATACGCAGTATTTT.

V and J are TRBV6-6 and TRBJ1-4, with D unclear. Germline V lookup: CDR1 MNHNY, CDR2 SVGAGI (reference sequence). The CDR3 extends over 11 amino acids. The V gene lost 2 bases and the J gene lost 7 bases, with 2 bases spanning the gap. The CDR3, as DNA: TGTGCCAGCAGTTACCGTGAAAAACTGTTTTTT. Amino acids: CASSYREKLFF.

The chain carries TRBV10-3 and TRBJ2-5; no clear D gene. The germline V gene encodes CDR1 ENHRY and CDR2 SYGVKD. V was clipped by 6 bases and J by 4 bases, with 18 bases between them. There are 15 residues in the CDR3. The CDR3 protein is CAIRPSYVLGETQYF. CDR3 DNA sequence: TGTGCCATCAGGCCCTCGTATGTCTTGGGAGAGACCCAGTACTTC.

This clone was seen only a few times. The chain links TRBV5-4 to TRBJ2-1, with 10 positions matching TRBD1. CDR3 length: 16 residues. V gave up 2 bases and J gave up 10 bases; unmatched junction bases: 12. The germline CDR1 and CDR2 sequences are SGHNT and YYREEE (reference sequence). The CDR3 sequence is CASSFGLGGQGKEQFF. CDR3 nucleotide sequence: TGTGCCAGCAGCTTTGGCCTGGGGGGACAGGGGAAGGAGCAGTTCTTC.

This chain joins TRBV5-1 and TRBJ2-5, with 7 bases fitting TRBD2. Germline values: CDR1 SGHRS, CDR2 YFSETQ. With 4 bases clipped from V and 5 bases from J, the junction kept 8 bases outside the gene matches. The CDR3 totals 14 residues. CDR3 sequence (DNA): TGCGCCAGCAGCCAGGGAGGGTCGGGTGAGACCCAGTACTTC. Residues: CASSQGGSGETQYF.

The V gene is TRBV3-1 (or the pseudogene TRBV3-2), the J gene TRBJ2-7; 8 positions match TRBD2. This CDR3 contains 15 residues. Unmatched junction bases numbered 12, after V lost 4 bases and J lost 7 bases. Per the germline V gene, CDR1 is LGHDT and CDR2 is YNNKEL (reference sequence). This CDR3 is CASSPPGLAGREQYF. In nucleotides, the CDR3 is TGTGCCAGCAGCCCCCCGGGTCTAGCGGGTAGGGAGCAGTACTTC.

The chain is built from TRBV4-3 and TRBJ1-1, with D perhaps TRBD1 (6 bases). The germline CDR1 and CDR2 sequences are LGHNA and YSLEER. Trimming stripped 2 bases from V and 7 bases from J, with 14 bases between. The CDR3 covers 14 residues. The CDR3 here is CASSQSRGRSEAFF. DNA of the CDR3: TGCGCCAGCAGCCAAAGCAGGGGTAGGAGTGAAGCTTTCTTT.

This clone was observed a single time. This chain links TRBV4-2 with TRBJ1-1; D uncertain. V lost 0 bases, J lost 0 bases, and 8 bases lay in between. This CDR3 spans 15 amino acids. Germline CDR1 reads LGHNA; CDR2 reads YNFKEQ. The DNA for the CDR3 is TGTGCCAGCAGCCAAGAGTGGGCTATGAACACTGAAGCTTTCTTT. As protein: CASSQEWAMNTEAFF.